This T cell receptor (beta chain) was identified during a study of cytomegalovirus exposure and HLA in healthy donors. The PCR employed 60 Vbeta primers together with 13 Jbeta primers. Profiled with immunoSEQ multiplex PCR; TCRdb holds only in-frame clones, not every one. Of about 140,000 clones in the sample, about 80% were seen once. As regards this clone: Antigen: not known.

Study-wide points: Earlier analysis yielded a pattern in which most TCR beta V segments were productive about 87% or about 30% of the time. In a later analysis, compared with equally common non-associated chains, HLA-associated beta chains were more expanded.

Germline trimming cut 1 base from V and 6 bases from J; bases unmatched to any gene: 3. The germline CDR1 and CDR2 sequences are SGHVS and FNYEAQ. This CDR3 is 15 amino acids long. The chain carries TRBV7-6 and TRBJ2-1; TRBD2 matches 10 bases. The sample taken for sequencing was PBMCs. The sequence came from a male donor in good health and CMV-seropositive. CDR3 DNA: TGTGCCAGCAGCTTAGGTCCTAGCGGGAGCAATGAGCAGTTCTTC. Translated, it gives CASSLGPSGSNEQFF. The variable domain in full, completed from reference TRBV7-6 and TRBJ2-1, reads GAGVSQSPRYKVTKRGQDVALRCDPISGHVSLYWYRQALGQGPEFLTYFNYEAQQDKSGLPNDRFSAERPEGSISTLTIQRTEQRDSAMYRCASSLGPSGSNEQFFGPGTRLTVL.